The sample holds many counts of the clone carrying this T cell receptor (beta chain). Before thyroid surgery, none of the patients had received any treatment. Per the germline V gene, CDR1 is DFQATT and CDR2 is SNEGSKA (reference sequence). The CDR3 is 15 residues long. V gave up 6 bases and J gave up 0 bases; unmatched junction bases: 5. TCRdb called clones again from the PCR reads with MiXCR. Among approximately 37,000 clones listed, under 25% were seen once. These data come from a study of metastatic and nonmetastatic thyroid tumors. Overall study: Across peripheral blood and tumor or nodule tissue samples taken from malignant and benign thyroid patients, the repertoires were compared with one another.

The receptor's source is a male donor with papillary thyroid cancer or a benign thyroid nodule (not recorded which). Some clones in this sample may be carry-over from other donors' samples. The J gene is TRBJ2-1, the V gene TRBV20-1; 10 bases agree with TRBD2. The sequenced material came from tumor tissue. The CDR3 sequence: CSATTSGVSYNEQFF. CDR3 sequence (DNA): TGCAGTGCAACCACTAGCGGGGTCTCCTACAATGAGCAGTTCTTC.